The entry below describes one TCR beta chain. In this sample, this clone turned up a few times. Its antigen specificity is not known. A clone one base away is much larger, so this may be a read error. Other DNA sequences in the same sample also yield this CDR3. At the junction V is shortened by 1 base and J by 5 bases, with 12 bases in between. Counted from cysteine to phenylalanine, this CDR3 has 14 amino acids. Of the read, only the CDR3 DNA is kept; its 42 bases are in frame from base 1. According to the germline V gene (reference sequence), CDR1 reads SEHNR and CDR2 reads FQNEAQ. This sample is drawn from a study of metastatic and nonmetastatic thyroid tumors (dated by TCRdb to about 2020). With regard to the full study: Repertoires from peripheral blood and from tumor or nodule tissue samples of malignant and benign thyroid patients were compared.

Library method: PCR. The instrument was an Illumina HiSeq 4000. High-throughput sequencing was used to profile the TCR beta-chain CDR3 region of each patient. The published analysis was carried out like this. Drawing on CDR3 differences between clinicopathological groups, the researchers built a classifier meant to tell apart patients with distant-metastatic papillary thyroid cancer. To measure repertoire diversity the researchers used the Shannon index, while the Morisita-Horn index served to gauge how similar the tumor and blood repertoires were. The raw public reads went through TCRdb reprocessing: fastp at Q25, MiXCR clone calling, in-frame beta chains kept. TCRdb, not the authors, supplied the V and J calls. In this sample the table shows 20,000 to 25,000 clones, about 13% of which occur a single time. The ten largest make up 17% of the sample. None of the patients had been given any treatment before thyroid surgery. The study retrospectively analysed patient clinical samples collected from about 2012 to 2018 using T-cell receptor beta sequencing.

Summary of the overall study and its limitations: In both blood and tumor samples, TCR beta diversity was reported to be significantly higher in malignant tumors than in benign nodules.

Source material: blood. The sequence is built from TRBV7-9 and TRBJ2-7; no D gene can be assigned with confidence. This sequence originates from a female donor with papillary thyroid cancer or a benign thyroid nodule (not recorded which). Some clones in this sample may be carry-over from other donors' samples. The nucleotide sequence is TGTGCCAGCAGCTTAGGTGGTTTTCCGGACGAGCAGTACTTC. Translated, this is CASSLGGFPDEQYF.